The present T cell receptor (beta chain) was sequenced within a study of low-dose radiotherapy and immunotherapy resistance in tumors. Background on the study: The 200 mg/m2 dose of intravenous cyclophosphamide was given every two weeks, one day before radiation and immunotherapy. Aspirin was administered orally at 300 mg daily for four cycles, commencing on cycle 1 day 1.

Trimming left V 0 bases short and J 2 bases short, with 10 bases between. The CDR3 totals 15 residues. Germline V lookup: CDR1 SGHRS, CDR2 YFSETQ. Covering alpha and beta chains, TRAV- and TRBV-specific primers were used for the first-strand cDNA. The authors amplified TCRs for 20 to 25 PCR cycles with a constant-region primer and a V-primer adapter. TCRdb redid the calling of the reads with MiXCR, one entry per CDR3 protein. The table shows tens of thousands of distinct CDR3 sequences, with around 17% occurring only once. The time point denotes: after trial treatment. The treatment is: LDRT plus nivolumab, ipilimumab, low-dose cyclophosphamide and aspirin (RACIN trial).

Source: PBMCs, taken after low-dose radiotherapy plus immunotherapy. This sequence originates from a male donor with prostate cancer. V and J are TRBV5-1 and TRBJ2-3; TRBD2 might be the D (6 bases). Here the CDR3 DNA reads TGCGCCAGCAGCTTGGACGGGGGAGTCACAGATACGCAGTATTTT. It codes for CASSLDGGVTDTQYF.